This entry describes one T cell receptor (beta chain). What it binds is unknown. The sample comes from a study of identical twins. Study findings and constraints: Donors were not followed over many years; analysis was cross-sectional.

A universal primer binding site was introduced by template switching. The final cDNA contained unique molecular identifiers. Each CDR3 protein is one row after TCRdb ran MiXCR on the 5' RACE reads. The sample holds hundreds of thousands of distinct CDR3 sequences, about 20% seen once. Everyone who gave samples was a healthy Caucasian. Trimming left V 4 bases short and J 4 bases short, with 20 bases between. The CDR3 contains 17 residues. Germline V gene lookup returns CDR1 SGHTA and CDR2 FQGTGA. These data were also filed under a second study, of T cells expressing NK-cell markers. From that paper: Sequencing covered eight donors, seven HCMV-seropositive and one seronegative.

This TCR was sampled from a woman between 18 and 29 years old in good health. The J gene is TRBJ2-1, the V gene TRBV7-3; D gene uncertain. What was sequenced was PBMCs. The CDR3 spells CASSSQTGSLGYNEQFF. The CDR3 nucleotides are TGTGCCAGCAGCTCCCAAACGGGTAGCTTGGGGTACAATGAGCAGTTCTTC.